A single sample is the source of the 30 T cell receptor beta chains below, sequenced in a study of T cells in Graves' hyperthyroidism and ophthalmopathy. TCR beta CDR3 regions were amplified from RNA. First-round RT-PCR of the TCR CDR3 relied on the HTBI primer set. Via MiXCR, TCRdb re-called the multiplex PCR reads, giving one row per CDR3 protein. The data hold 400,000 or so distinct CDR3 sequences, with about 14% observed a single time. Sequences were obtained from blood. These receptors were collected from a woman aged 30 to 39 with Graves' ophthalmopathy.

V usage is TRBV7-6 and J usage is TRBJ2-7; 7 bases align to TRBD1. This CDR3 contains 13 residues. Germline CDR1 is SGHVS and CDR2 is FNYEAQ. With 5 bases clipped from V and 6 bases from J, the junction kept 7 bases outside the gene matches. This CDR3 is CASSLDRAVEQYF. The CDR3 nucleotides are TGTGCCAGCAGCCTTGACAGGGCGGTCGAGCAGTACTTC.

The table lists this clonotype with a few counts. The chain uses TRBV19 and TRBJ2-4; perhaps TRBD1 as D (6 bases). V was pared by 6 bases and J by 1 base, with 10 bases between. The CDR3 runs 14 residues. Germline V gives CDR1 LNHDA, CDR2 SQIVND (reference sequence). The CDR3: CASSEDRAKNIQYF. CDR3 DNA: TGTGCCAGTAGCGAAGACAGGGCCAAAAACATTCAGTACTTC.

This clonotype was found many times. J is TRBJ2-1 and V is TRBV7-2; 8 bases are shared with TRBD1. Germline CDR1 reads SGHTA; CDR2 reads FQGNSA. The CDR3 contains 17 residues. Trimming removed 5 bases from V and 0 bases from J; junction bases left unmatched: 9. The CDR3 region is CASSPGTGKSSYNEQFF. In DNA form, the CDR3 reads TGTGCCAGCAGCCCCGGGACAGGTAAGAGCTCCTACAATGAGCAGTTCTTC.

There are many counts of this clonotype. The rearrangement joins TRBV5-1 to TRBJ1-2, with 7 nucleotides matching TRBD1. CDR1 is SGHRS and CDR2 is YFSETQ in the germline V gene. V lost 4 bases and J lost 3; bases outside the gene matches: 3. The CDR3 consists of 13 residues. CDR3 region: CASSIGTDYGYTF. DNA for the CDR3: TGCGCCAGCAGCATCGGGACAGACTATGGCTACACCTTC.

This clonotype was counted ten times or more. A much larger clone differs by one base, so this may be a read error. V gene TRBV13 combines with J gene TRBJ2-7, with 10 bases matching TRBD1. J gave up 5 bases and V 6 bases, and 4 bases lay outside the gene matches. CDR1 is PRHDT and CDR2 is FYEKMQ in the germline V gene (reference sequence). The CDR3 contains 13 residues. CDR3 protein: CASSQGQGNEQYF. DNA for the CDR3: TGTGCCAGCAGTCAGGGACAGGGGAACGAGCAGTACTTC.

DNA for the CDR3: TGTGCCAGCAGCTTAGAGGGGGACAAACTGTTTTTT. Amino acid sequence: CASSLEGDKLFF. The gene calls are TRBV7-9 and TRBJ1-4; a weak D match, TRBD1 (6 bases). The germline V gene encodes CDR1 SEHNR and CDR2 FQNEAQ (reference sequence). The CDR3 length is 12 residues. V was shortened by 1 base and J by 11 bases, with 8 bases between the two germline ends.

This clonotype has at least ten counts. The V call is TRBV12-3 or TRBV12-4, the J call TRBJ1-1; D is undetermined. CDR3 length equals 15 residues. V shed 5 bases and J shed 0 bases, with 13 bases lying between them. CDR3 residues: CASSGMGALNTEAFF. CDR3 nucleotide sequence: TGTGCCAGCAGTGGGATGGGTGCCTTGAACACTGAAGCTTTCTTT.

This sequence joins TRBV12-3 or TRBV12-4 and TRBJ2-7; TRBD2 agrees at 10 bases. V shed 4 bases and J 6 bases; nucleotides not matched to a gene: 3. The CDR3 is made up of 13 amino acids. This CDR3 is CASSSSGGGEQYF. In DNA form, the CDR3 reads TGTGCCAGCAGTTCTAGCGGGGGAGGCGAGCAGTACTTC.

A few counts support this clonotype. The gene calls are TRBV5-4 and TRBJ2-3; 11 positions agree with TRBD2. The V gene's germline CDR1 is SGHNT and CDR2 YYREEE (reference sequence). The J segment lost 1 base and the V segment lost 4 bases, leaving 2 bases of the junction unmatched. The CDR3 consists of 15 residues. The CDR3 spells CASSQGLAGTDTQYF. CDR3 nucleotide sequence: TGTGCCAGCAGCCAGGGACTAGCGGGCACAGATACGCAGTATTTT. Drawing the rest from reference TRBV5-4 and TRBJ2-3, the complete variable domain is ETGVTQSPTHLIKTRGQQVTLRCSSQSGHNTVSWYQQALGQGPQFIFQYYREEENGRGNFPPRFSGLQFPNYSSELNVNALELDDSALYLCASSQGLAGTDTQYFGPGTRLTVL.

This clonotype was recorded a few times. A much larger clone lies one base from this, so it may be a read error. This likely comes from a read error, as the CDR3 has no conserved phenylalanine or tryptophan at its end. The J gene is TRBJ2-5, the V gene TRBV12-3 or TRBV12-4; 10 positions match TRBD1. The CDR3 extends over 18 amino acids. J lost 9 bases, V lost 4 bases, and 20 bases had no gene match. This CDR3 is CASSSYLPRDRGPGAQYL. The CDR3, as DNA: TGTGCCAGCAGTTCCTACTTACCCCGGGACAGGGGCCCGGGGGCCCAGTACCTC.

This clonotype was seen just once. The chain links TRBV29-1 to TRBJ2-5; D remains unclear. The CDR3 has 11 residues. Germline V lookup: CDR1 SQVTM, CDR2 ANQGSEA. The CDR3 loop reads CTFKIQETQYF. The CDR3 nucleotides are TGCACGTTTAAAATACAAGAGACCCAGTACTTC. The whole variable domain, remainder taken from reference TRBV29-1 and TRBJ2-5, is SAVISQKPSRDICQRGTSLTIQCQVDSQVTMMFWYRQQPGQSLTLIATANQGSEATYESGFVIDKFPISRPNLTFSTLTVSNMSPEDSSIYLCTFKIQETQYFGPGTRLLVL.

This clonotype was seen repeatedly, ten times or more. This sequence joins TRBV7-2 and TRBJ2-7; 10 positions agree with TRBD2. J gave up 5 bases and V 5 bases, and 9 bases lay outside the gene matches. The CDR3 extends over 15 amino acids. The germline gives CDR1 SGHTA, CDR2 FQGNSA. The DNA of the CDR3 is TGTGCCAGCAGCCAGGGGTCTAGCGGGGGCGACGAGCAGTACTTC. Amino acid sequence: CASSQGSSGGDEQYF.

The sample holds many counts of this clonotype. CDR3 amino acids: CSARDSTGRNTGELFF. The CDR3 DNA follows: TGCAGTGCTAGAGATTCGACAGGGAGGAACACCGGGGAGCTGTTTTTT. The chain carries TRBV20-1 and TRBJ2-2, with 7 bases matching TRBD1. V gave up 0 bases and J gave up 1 base; unmatched junction bases: 5. This CDR3 spans 16 amino acids. Germline V lookup: CDR1 DFQATT, CDR2 SNEGSKA (reference sequence).

The chain combines TRBV14 with TRBJ1-1; D not certain. The CDR3 contains 15 residues. Trimming removed 4 bases at V and 4 bases at J, with 16 bases between. Per the germline V gene, CDR1 is SGHDN and CDR2 is FVKESK. CDR3 protein: CASSPTRTLSTEAFF. DNA of the CDR3: TGTGCCAGCAGCCCGACACGGACCCTGAGCACTGAAGCTTTCTTT.

At least ten counts were recorded for this clonotype. This chain joins TRBV28 and TRBJ1-2; D might be TRBD1 (6 bases). The CDR3 totals 13 residues. Germline V CDR1 and CDR2: MDHEN, SYDVKM. V was pared by 6 bases and J by 7 bases, with 15 bases between. The CDR3 coding sequence is TGTGCCAGCAGCACTACAGGGAGGCCTGGCTACACCTTC. Translating gives CASSTTGRPGYTF.

This clonotype was counted at least ten times. The chain uses TRBV7-6 and TRBJ2-1; 8 nucleotides line up with TRBD2. The junction had 11 bases not matched to a gene; V was cut back by 4 bases and J by 6 bases. CDR3 length: 16 amino acids. Per the germline V gene, CDR1 is SGHVS and CDR2 is FNYEAQ. CDR3 protein: CASSSAGGVSRNEQFF. CDR3 in DNA: TGTGCCAGCAGCTCCGCCGGGGGGGTATCCCGCAATGAGCAGTTCTTC.

This rearrangement joins TRBV2 to TRBJ2-2; D may be TRBD2 (6 bases). The V end was cut by 7 bases, the J end by 2 bases, with 14 bases between. The CDR3 runs to 15 residues. Germline-derived CDR1 and CDR2 are SNHLY and FYNNEI. The chain's CDR3 is CASTGVKANTGELFF. The CDR3 bases are TGTGCCAGCACGGGAGTTAAGGCCAACACCGGGGAGCTGTTTTTT.

Ten or more counts support this clonotype. The V and J genes are TRBV10-3 and TRBJ1-1; 8 nucleotides agree with TRBD1. Per the germline V gene, CDR1 is ENHRY and CDR2 is SYGVKD. The CDR3 totals 13 residues. Unmatched junction bases numbered 1, after V lost 7 bases and J lost 0 bases. CDR3 region: CAIKDRVNTEAFF. The CDR3 DNA reads TGTGCCATCAAGGACAGGGTGAACACTGAAGCTTTCTTT.

This clonotype was seen ten or more times. The chain combines TRBV28 with TRBJ2-2; possible D gene TRBD1, 6 bases. The CDR3 consists of 14 residues. V was clipped by 9 bases and J by 7 bases, with 18 bases between them. CDR1 and CDR2 (germline): MDHEN, SYDVKM. CDR3 sequence reads: CASTGRFGDGELFF. CDR3 DNA: TGTGCCAGTACAGGGCGCTTCGGGGACGGGGAGCTGTTTTTT.

The sample holds many counts of this clonotype. The V and J genes are TRBV20-1 and TRBJ1-5, with 7 bases matching TRBD1. The CDR3 runs to 18 residues. The ends lost 0 bases at V and 0 bases at J; junction bases unmatched: 11. The germline CDR1 and CDR2 sequences are DFQATT and SNEGSKA (reference sequence). The CDR3 DNA reads TGCAGTGCTAGAGATCAGAGGACAGGACTTTATAGCAATCAGCCCCAGCATTTT. It codes for CSARDQRTGLYSNQPQHF.

The table lists this clonotype with a few counts. A much larger clone sits a single nucleotide away, making a read error possible. This chain joins TRBV12-3 or TRBV12-4 and TRBJ2-1, with D uncertain. V lost 10 bases to trimming and J lost 5 bases, with 12 bases between them. The CDR3 contains 12 residues. As DNA, the CDR3 is TGTGCCACTTCGAAAGCCCACAATGAGCAGTTCTTC. Translated: CATSKAHNEQFF.

This clonotype occurred many times. The chain recombines TRBV2 with TRBJ1-1; D unclear. Between the trimmed V and J ends, which lost 6 bases and 5 bases, there was a span of 7 bases. The CDR3 length is 11 residues. Germline values: CDR1 SNHLY, CDR2 FYNNEI. CDR3 in DNA: TGTGCCAGCAGGGGCGGGACTGAAGCTTTCTTT. Translation gives CASRGGTEAFF.

This clonotype has at least ten counts. This chain connects TRBV3-1 to TRBJ2-3; 8 bases align to TRBD2. The CDR3 runs to 17 residues. Germline V lookup: CDR1 LGHDT, CDR2 YNNKEL (reference sequence). With 0 bases clipped from V and 6 bases from J, the junction kept 11 bases outside the gene matches. CDR3 protein: CASSQDTRGAGADTQYF. The CDR3 coding sequence is TGTGCCAGCAGCCAAGATACGAGGGGAGCGGGGGCCGATACGCAGTATTTT.

V is TRBV11-2 and J is TRBJ2-1; D ambiguous. There are 12 residues in the CDR3. Trimming removed 4 bases from V and 8 bases from J, with 9 bases in between. The germline gives CDR1 SGHAT, CDR2 FQNNGV. CDR3 sequence: CASSWTGDEQFF. CDR3 bases: TGTGCCAGCAGCTGGACCGGCGATGAGCAGTTCTTC.

V gene TRBV11-2 combines with J gene TRBJ2-5, with TRBD2 identical over 9 bases. The CDR3 runs to 15 residues. The V and J ends lost 1 base and 5 bases, in that order; junction bases with no gene match: 5. Germline V lookup: CDR1 SGHAT, CDR2 FQNNGV. CDR3 DNA sequence: TGTGCCAGCAGCTTAGGACTAGCGGAAGGGGAGACCCAGTACTTC. Its translation: CASSLGLAEGETQYF.

This clonotype occurred a few times. The chain is built from TRBV19 and TRBJ2-3, with D perhaps TRBD2 (5 bases). From germline, CDR1 is LNHDA and CDR2 SQIVND (reference sequence). V was shortened by 7 bases and J by 7 bases, with 18 bases between the two germline ends. This CDR3 is built from 14 residues. The CDR3 region has the DNA TGTGCCAGTAAAGCGGCGGTCTTTGCGAATACGCAGTATTTT. Translating gives CASKAAVFANTQYF. Based on the CDR3 plus reference TRBV19 and TRBJ2-3, the full variable domain is DGGITQSPKYLFRKEGQNVTLSCEQNLNHDAMYWYRQDPGQGLRLIYYSQIVNDFQKGDIAEGYSVSREKKESFPLTVTSAQKNPTAFYLCASKAAVFANTQYFGPGTRLTVL.

The chain recombines TRBV7-2 with TRBJ1-1, with D possibly matching TRBD1 (5 bases). Per germline, CDR1 SGHTA and CDR2 FQGNSA. V was clipped by 6 bases and J by 1 base, with 9 bases between them. The CDR3 consists of 13 residues. The CDR3 region has the DNA TGTGCCAGCAGTAGACAGAGGAACACTGAAGCTTTCTTT. It encodes CASSRQRNTEAFF.

The table lists this clonotype with many counts. V is TRBV7-9 and J is TRBJ2-7; 7 nucleotides agree with TRBD2. Germline V gene sequence: CDR1 SEHNR, CDR2 FQNEAQ (reference sequence). V was pared by 8 bases and J by 4 bases, with 11 bases of the junction left unmatched. This CDR3 comprises 14 residues. CDR3 DNA: TGTGCCAGCGCGAGCGGGACTGCTGGATACGAGCAGTACTTC. Protein product: CASASGTAGYEQYF.

Notes on this clonotype: A much larger clonotype is one base distant, so this may be a read error. The chain carries TRBV28 and TRBJ2-4, with D perhaps matching TRBD1 (5 bases). CDR3 size: 13 residues. The V and J ends lost 10 bases and 7 bases respectively, with 17 bases between them. In germline, CDR1 is MDHEN, CDR2 SYDVKM. The CDR3 DNA is TGTGCCACTTCGACAGCTCGGGCCAACATTCAGTACTTC. It encodes CATSTARANIQYF.

This chain connects TRBV19 to TRBJ2-7; D unclear. The CDR3 is 13 residues long. Trimming shortened V by 9 bases and J by 3 bases, and 15 bases separated the two germline ends. Germline V CDR1 and CDR2: LNHDA, SQIVND (reference sequence). This chain's CDR3 is CASSPAPIYEQYF. CDR3 DNA sequence: TGTGCCAGCTCCCCGGCACCGATCTACGAGCAGTACTTC.